The 25 T cell receptor beta chains below come from one sample, sequenced in a study of T cell repertoires in cytomegalovirus infection. TCRdb reprocessed the reads with MiXCR, giving one entry per CDR3 protein. The data hold 500,000 or so distinct CDR3 sequences, with 16% observed a single time. The sequencing input was CD8+ T cells from PBMCs. The source of these receptors is a human donor in good health (CMV status not recorded). Some clones in this sample may be carry-over from other donors' samples.

J is TRBJ2-7 and V is TRBV7-9; 9 bases fit TRBD1. The CDR3 is 15 residues long. Germline V lookup: CDR1 SEHNR, CDR2 FQNEAQ (reference sequence). The junction had 8 bases not matched to a gene; V was cut back by 5 bases and J by 3 bases. CDR3 in DNA: TGTGCCAGCAGCCATCCCGGGACAGGGTACTACGAGCAGTACTTC. Amino acid sequence: CASSHPGTGYYEQYF.

This clonotype was counted many times. The chain carries TRBV6-1 and TRBJ1-5, with D hard to call. The CDR3 runs 15 residues. Germline V CDR1 and CDR2: MNHNS, SASEGT. The V end lost 4 bases, the J end lost 4 bases, and 14 bases lay between the germline ends. The CDR3 reads CASSGQAQLNQPQHF. As DNA, the CDR3 is TGTGCCAGCAGTGGTCAAGCCCAGCTAAATCAGCCCCAGCATTTT.

This clonotype turned up a few times. The chain uses TRBV20-1 and TRBJ2-1; tentatively, D is TRBD2 (6 bases). Trimming shortened V by 2 bases and J by 8 bases, and 10 bases separated the two germline ends. Germline V lookup: CDR1 DFQATT, CDR2 SNEGSKA (reference sequence). This CDR3 comprises 12 residues. CDR3 nucleotides: TGCAGTGCTAGAATAACGGGGGATGAGCAGTTCTTC. Protein sequence: CSARITGDEQFF.

The sample holds many counts of this clonotype. The chain carries TRBV7-6 and TRBJ2-2, with no clear D. The germline CDR1 and CDR2 sequences are SGHVS and FNYEAQ. This CDR3 spans 16 amino acids. Trimming left V 1 base short and J 5 bases short, with 14 bases between. The CDR3 loop reads CASSLGLERRTGELFF. CDR3 in DNA: TGTGCCAGCAGCTTAGGTCTCGAGAGGCGGACCGGGGAGCTGTTTTTT.

The chain is built from TRBV5-1 and TRBJ1-1; the D gene is possibly TRBD1 (5 bases). The V gene lost 5 bases and the J gene lost 1 base, with 12 bases spanning the gap. The CDR3 is 14 residues long. Per germline, CDR1 SGHRS and CDR2 YFSETQ. In nucleotides, the CDR3 is TGCGCCAGCAGATGGGACTTAACGAACACTGAAGCTTTCTTT. It yields the protein CASRWDLTNTEAFF. The variable domain in full, with the rest retrieved from reference TRBV5-1 and TRBJ1-1, is KAGVTQTPRYLIKTRGQQVTLSCSPISGHRSVSWYQQTPGQGLQFLFEYFSETQRNKGNFPGRFSGRQFSNSRSEMNVSTLELGDSALYLCASRWDLTNTEAFFGQGTRLTVV.

Many counts were recorded for this clonotype. One end of the junction varies from germline; a read error may be responsible. This chain uses TRBV7-9 with TRBJ2-5, with D possibly matching TRBD2 (5 bases). The CDR3 length is 15 residues. CDR1 is SEHNR and CDR2 is FQNEAQ in the germline V gene (reference sequence). CDR3 DNA: TGTGCCAGCAGCTTAAACCGACGGGATCAAGAGAGCCAGTACTTC. This translates into CASSLNRRDQESQYF.

This chain joins TRBV6-5 and TRBJ2-1, with 7 bases identical to TRBD2. Germline CDR1 MNHEY, CDR2 SVGAGI. Germline trimming cut 6 bases from V and 10 bases from J; bases unmatched to any gene: 9. The CDR3 is made up of 13 amino acids. The CDR3 sequence: CASSPRALAEQFF. In DNA, the CDR3 is TGTGCCAGCAGCCCCAGGGCACTAGCGGAGCAGTTCTTC.

The rearrangement links TRBV6-6 to TRBJ2-1, with D unclear. The length of the CDR3 is 16 residues. The V end was cut by 2 bases, the J end by 2 bases, with 13 bases between. Germline CDR1 and CDR2: MNHNY and SVGAGI (reference sequence). The CDR3 bases are TGTGCCAGCAGTTACGAAGGGTTTGGCCCCTACAATGAGCAGTTCTTC. Translating it yields CASSYEGFGPYNEQFF.

V is TRBV27 and J is TRBJ1-2, with D uncertain. There are 11 residues in the CDR3. The germline V gene has CDR1 MNHEY and CDR2 SMNVEV (reference sequence). Trimming left V 8 bases short and J 8 bases short, with 12 bases between. The CDR3 sequence: CASGTGLGYTF. CDR3 nucleotide sequence: TGTGCCAGCGGTACTGGTCTAGGCTACACCTTC.

This clonotype was picked up many times. The chain employs TRBV7-9 and TRBJ2-4; TRBD1 aligns across 10 bases. Germline loops: CDR1 SEHNR, CDR2 FQNEAQ (reference sequence). This CDR3 has 19 amino acids. V lost 3 bases to trimming and J lost 0 bases; unmatched junction nucleotides: 11. The DNA for the CDR3 is TGTGCCAGCAGCTTCCCCCCGGGACAGGGGAGTGAAGCCAAAAACATTCAGTACTTC. It encodes CASSFPPGQGSEAKNIQYF.

This clonotype was found many times. The chain links TRBV10-3 to TRBJ2-3; TRBD2 agrees at 8 bases. The trim removed 4 bases at V and 5 bases at J, leaving 14 bases unmatched. Germline assignment: CDR1 ENHRY and CDR2 SYGVKD. This CDR3 has 17 amino acids. Written as DNA, the CDR3 is TGTGCCATCAGTGGGGAGAAACTAGCCGGGAGGGAAGATACGCAGTATTTT. This translates into CAISGEKLAGREDTQYF.

On this clonotype: A much larger clone lies a single base off, so this may be a read error. V is TRBV2 and J is TRBJ2-1, with no clear D. The CDR3 is 14 residues long. From germline, CDR1 is SNHLY and CDR2 FYNNEI. V was shortened by 3 bases and J by 6 bases, with 12 bases between the two germline ends. The CDR3 DNA reads TGTGCCAGCAGTGAGAGAGCGACGGCCAATGAGCAGTTCTTC. Its protein is CASSERATANEQFF.

This clonotype turned up a few times. The rearrangement links TRBV9 to TRBJ1-4, with D perhaps matching TRBD1 (6 bases). The CDR3 is made up of 14 amino acids. Looked up from germline, CDR1 is SGDLS and CDR2 is YYNGEE. Trimming took 4 bases from V and 8 from J, leaving 15 bases between them. This CDR3 reads CASSLGQNYEKLFF. The DNA for the CDR3 is TGTGCCAGCAGCCTTGGACAGAATTACGAAAAACTGTTTTTT.

This clonotype has a single count. The gene calls are TRBV27 and TRBJ2-1; unclear D gene. The CDR3 length is 12 residues. The germline CDR1 and CDR2 sequences are MNHEY and SMNVEV (reference sequence). The V end lost 8 bases, the J end lost 10 bases, and 15 bases lay between the germline ends. The CDR3 sequence: CASGLYSNEQFF. The CDR3 DNA reads TGTGCCAGCGGCCTCTACTCCAACGAGCAGTTCTTC.

In this sample, this clonotype turned up many times. The chain carries TRBV6-5 and TRBJ1-5; 7 bases align to TRBD1. This CDR3 has 15 residues. The germline gives CDR1 MNHEY, CDR2 SVGAGI. The ends lost 6 bases at V and 8 bases at J; junction bases unmatched: 13. CDR3 protein: CASSQTGSGSEPQHF. In nucleotides, the CDR3 is TGTGCCAGCAGCCAGACAGGGAGTGGGTCGGAGCCCCAGCATTTT.

Concerning this clonotype: This may be a read error, as it is one base from a much larger clone. The chain combines TRBV6-2 or TRBV6-3 with TRBJ2-1; TRBD2 matches 9 bases. Germline-derived CDR1 and CDR2 are MNHEY and SVGEGT. The CDR3 length is 14 residues. The DNA for the CDR3 is TGTGCCAGCAGTCGCGGGAGGGCCTACAATGAGCAGTTGTTC. Translation: CASSRGRAYNEQLF.

In this sample, this clonotype turned up a few times. The chain has TRBV19 and TRBJ1-5; the D gene is possibly TRBD1 (5 bases). The CDR3 is 12 residues long. The V gene lost 8 bases and the J gene lost 6 bases, with 11 bases spanning the gap. The germline gives CDR1 LNHDA, CDR2 SQIVND (reference sequence). The CDR3 region has the DNA TGTGCCAGTGGCCCGGGGGTTCAGCCCCAGCATTTT. This codes for CASGPGVQPQHF. The entire variable domain, with the rest obtained from reference TRBV19 and TRBJ1-5, is as follows: DGGITQSPKYLFRKEGQNVTLSCEQNLNHDAMYWYRQDPGQGLRLIYYSQIVNDFQKGDIAEGYSVSREKKESFPLTVTSAQKNPTAFYLCASGPGVQPQHFGDGTRLSIL.

About this clonotype itself: A read error is possible here, since a much larger clone lies one base away. This chain joins TRBV7-9 and TRBJ2-7, with 7 bases fitting TRBD1. V was clipped by 5 bases and J by 2 bases; unmatched bases: 6. CDR1 SEHNR and CDR2 FQNEAQ come from the germline V gene (reference sequence). The length of the CDR3 is 14 residues. The CDR3 protein is CASSPPGQTYEQYF. Written as DNA, the CDR3 is TGTGCCAGCAGCCCACCGGGACAGACCTACGAGCAGTACTTC.

CDR3 in amino acids: CARERFTDTQYF. The CDR3 nucleotides read TGTGCCAGAGAACGGTTCACAGATACGCAGTATTTT. The rearrangement uses TRBV2 and TRBJ2-3; D gene unclear. The length of the CDR3 is 12 residues. CDR1 and CDR2 from the germline V gene are SNHLY and FYNNEI. V was trimmed by 9 bases and J by 2 bases, leaving 9 bases between them. Drawing the rest from reference TRBV2 and TRBJ2-3, the complete variable domain is EPEVTQTPSHQVTQMGQEVILRCVPISNHLYFYWYRQILGQKVEFLVSFYNNEISEKSEIFDDQFSVERPDGSNFTLKIRSTKLEDSAMYFCARERFTDTQYFGPGTRLTVL.

This clonotype was observed many times. The V call is TRBV7-8, the J call TRBJ2-7; D is perhaps TRBD1 or TRBD2 (6 bases each). The CDR3 totals 18 residues. With 2 bases removed from V and 3 bases from J, the gap between germline ends came to 23 bases. Looked up from germline, CDR1 is SGHVS and CDR2 is FQNEAQ. CDR3 loop: CASSLIRAGRTVGYEQYF. CDR3 sequence (DNA): TGTGCCAGCAGCTTAATTAGGGCAGGGAGGACAGTAGGCTACGAGCAGTACTTC.

On this clonotype itself: The CDR3 does not close with the conserved phenylalanine or tryptophan, likely indicating a read error. The chain is built from TRBV19 and TRBJ2-5; perhaps D is TRBD1 or TRBD2 (5 bases each). CDR1 and CDR2 from the germline V gene are LNHDA and SQIVND (reference sequence). V was cut by 7 bases and J by 5 bases, with 20 bases left in between. The CDR3 length is 15 residues. The CDR3 coding sequence is TGTGCCAGTACCCCCACTGAGGGGTTGTGGGAGACCCAGTACTTA. This encodes CASTPTEGLWETQYL.

The table lists this clonotype with many counts. The chain combines TRBV7-9 with TRBJ2-7; unclear D gene. The CDR3 loop spans 13 amino acids. The germline V gene has CDR1 SEHNR and CDR2 FQNEAQ (reference sequence). The V and J ends lost 6 bases and 7 bases respectively, with 16 bases between them. The CDR3 coding sequence is TGTGCCAGCAGTTATACCACGAACGGTGAGCAGTACTTC. It specifies CASSYTTNGEQYF.

A few counts support this clonotype. The gene calls are TRBV29-1 and TRBJ2-7; 7 bases are shared with TRBD1. CDR3 size: 13 residues. Trimming cost V 0 bases and J 3 bases; bases outside gene matches: 2. Germline CDR1 is SQVTM and CDR2 is ANQGSEA. The CDR3 here is CSVEDGDSYEQYF. The CDR3 coding sequence is TGCAGCGTTGAAGATGGGGACAGCTACGAGCAGTACTTC.

The rearrangement links TRBV7-3 to TRBJ2-1; D remains unclear. Germline values: CDR1 SGHTA, CDR2 FQGTGA. The V and J ends lost 5 bases and 13 bases respectively, with 15 bases between them. This CDR3 contains 12 residues. The CDR3 region has the DNA TGTGCCAGCAGCCCAGGTCCCAATTATCAGTTCTTC. It yields the protein CASSPGPNYQFF.

The CDR3 nucleotides read TGCGCCAGCAGCACAACAGGGGAGCTGTACAATGAGCAGTTCTTC. Translating gives CASSTTGELYNEQFF. The chain carries TRBV5-1 and TRBJ2-1; the match to TRBD1 covers 7 bases. CDR1 SGHRS and CDR2 YFSETQ come from the germline V gene. This CDR3 is built from 15 residues. The V and J ends lost 4 bases and 4 bases, in that order; junction bases with no gene match: 8.